The 14 T cell receptor beta chains below were found in one sample sequenced in a study of blood T cell repertoires in COVID-19 (dated by TCRdb to 2019 to 2021). Libraries were made using the immunoSEQ multiplex PCR assay. In TCRdb, the immuneACCESS table is reduced to in-frame sequences with V and J assigned. These tables do not hold every clone; where another copy was compared, an unresolved V gene accounts for under half, and the others remain unexplained. The sample records roughly 380,000 clones, 75% to 90% of which are singletons. Approximately 3.6% of the sample rests with the top ten. Sequenced material: peripheral blood. The receptors originated from a young woman with acute or convalescent COVID-19.

DNA of the CDR3: TGTGCCAGCAGTTCGGGTCCGGAACTTGCTGAGCAGTACTTC. This gives the protein CASSSGPELAEQYF. The chain combines TRBV6-5 with TRBJ2-7; D not resolved. The CDR3 totals 14 residues. V lost 4 bases and J lost 7, with 17 bases in between. Germline V gene lookup returns CDR1 MNHEY and CDR2 SVGAGI.

The chain combines TRBV28 with TRBJ1-3; D is uncertain. CDR1 and CDR2 from the germline V gene are MDHEN and SYDVKM. The CDR3 is made up of 13 amino acids. With 11 bases removed from V and 4 bases from J, the gap between germline ends came to 15 bases. The CDR3 region has the DNA TGTGCCGGCCGCGAGGGATCAGGAAACACCATATATTTT. Its protein is CAGREGSGNTIYF.

This chain uses TRBV19 with TRBJ1-4; D call uncertain. Germline-derived CDR1 and CDR2 are LNHDA and SQIVND (reference sequence). Trimming left V 5 bases short and J 0 bases short, with 7 bases between. The CDR3 covers 14 residues. This CDR3 reads CASSFGATNEKLFF. CDR3 DNA: TGTGCCAGTAGTTTCGGGGCAACTAATGAAAAACTGTTTTTT.

This chain links TRBV28 with TRBJ1-1, with D possibly TRBD1 on 5 matching bases. Germline V gives CDR1 MDHEN, CDR2 SYDVKM. CDR3 length equals 15 residues. Trimming pared 1 base from V and 2 bases from J, leaving 11 bases between. The CDR3 region has the DNA TGTGCCAGCAGTTTATTAACAGGCTCTAACACTGAAGCTTTCTTT. Residues: CASSLLTGSNTEAFF.

The chain employs TRBV9 and TRBJ2-6; 8 positions match TRBD1. The CDR3 covers 17 residues. The germline V gene encodes CDR1 SGDLS and CDR2 YYNGEE. V was clipped by 4 bases and J by 0 bases; unmatched bases: 6. The CDR3 protein is CASSSDRDFSGANVLTF. The CDR3, as DNA: TGTGCCAGCAGCTCGGACAGGGATTTCTCTGGGGCCAACGTCCTGACTTTC. The full variable domain, in which reference TRBV9 and TRBJ2-6 provide the parts outside the CDR3, is DSGVTQTPKHLITATGQRVTLRCSPRSGDLSVYWYQQSLDQGLQFLIQYYNGEERAKGNILERFSAQQFPDLHSELNLSSLELGDSALYFCASSSDRDFSGANVLTFGAGSRLTVL.

The chain links TRBV18 to TRBJ1-2, with a possible D match to TRBD1 (6 bases). This CDR3 is 14 amino acids long. CDR1 KGHSH and CDR2 LQKENI come from the germline V gene. V was trimmed by 2 bases and J by 4 bases, leaving 11 bases between them. Here the CDR3 DNA reads TGTGCCAGCTCACCAGCAGGGGACCCCTATGGCTACACCTTC. Its protein is CASSPAGDPYGYTF.

The V and J genes are TRBV7-3 and TRBJ1-4; TRBD1 might be the D (6 bases). Trimming stripped 1 base from V and 5 bases from J, with 8 bases between. The CDR3 length is 14 residues. Germline CDR1 and CDR2: SGHTA and FQGTGA. This CDR3 reads CASSLNRENEKLFF. Here the CDR3 DNA reads TGTGCCAGCAGCTTAAACAGGGAGAATGAAAAACTGTTTTTT.

This chain joins TRBV11-2 and TRBJ1-1; possibly TRBD1 for D (6 bases). V was cut by 3 bases and J by 5 bases, with 7 bases left in between. Germline values: CDR1 SGHAT, CDR2 FQNNGV. The CDR3 consists of 12 residues. CDR3 amino acids: CASSFTGTEAFF. The CDR3 nucleotides read TGTGCCAGCAGCTTTACAGGGACTGAAGCTTTCTTT.

J is TRBJ1-1 and V is TRBV6-5, with 7 bases fitting TRBD1. The CDR3 contains 14 residues. Trimming at V came to 4 bases and at J to 0 bases, leaving 2 bases not matched to a gene. Looked up from germline, CDR1 is MNHEY and CDR2 is SVGAGI. The CDR3 region has the DNA TGTGCCAGCAGTTGGGGGACAGTGAACACTGAAGCTTTCTTT. Protein: CASSWGTVNTEAFF.

The chain carries TRBV24-1 and TRBJ2-5; 7 positions agree with TRBD2. With 2 bases clipped from V and 4 bases from J, the junction kept 3 bases outside the gene matches. Germline CDR1 KGHDR, CDR2 SFDVKD. This CDR3 comprises 14 residues. The CDR3 here is CATSDSLAGETQYF. The CDR3 nucleotides read TGTGCCACCAGTGATTCCTTAGCGGGAGAGACCCAGTACTTC.

The genes are TRBV7-6 and TRBJ2-5; the match to TRBD1 covers 8 bases. This CDR3 spans 15 amino acids. Germline lookup yields CDR1 SGHVS and CDR2 FNYEAQ. Unmatched junction bases numbered 12, after V lost 5 bases and J lost 7 bases. Written as DNA, the CDR3 is TGTGCCAGCAGCCCCCAAGGACAGGGCCTCTCGACCCAGTACTTC. It specifies CASSPQGQGLSTQYF.

This clone was observed a handful of times. This chain connects TRBV7-3 to TRBJ1-5, with D tentatively TRBD1 (5 bases). V gave up 4 bases and J gave up 0 bases, with 28 bases separating them. The length of the CDR3 is 21 residues. CDR1 and CDR2 (germline): SGHTA, FQGTGA. The CDR3 region has the DNA TGTGCCAGCAGCTCGGGACTGCCGACCGCCGACCGTCGATATAGCAATCAGCCCCAGCATTTT. Its protein product is CASSSGLPTADRRYSNQPQHF.

This clone was detected many times. This chain joins TRBV9 and TRBJ1-2; 10 positions agree with TRBD1. V dropped 5 bases and J dropped 7; count of bases not matched to a gene: 17. This CDR3 has 17 amino acids. Germline values: CDR1 SGDLS, CDR2 YYNGEE. CDR3 sequence reads: CASSRPGQGSAAIGYTF. DNA of the CDR3: TGTGCCAGCAGTCGCCCGGGACAGGGGTCGGCCGCTATTGGCTACACCTTC.

The chain uses TRBV24-1 and TRBJ2-2, with D possibly being TRBD2 (7 bases). The length of the CDR3 is 15 residues. The germline gives CDR1 KGHDR, CDR2 SFDVKD. Trimming left V 7 bases short and J 1 base short, with 12 bases between. The DNA for the CDR3 is TGTGCCACCAGGCAAGGGGGGGTGAACACCGGGGAGCTGTTTTTT. It translates to CATRQGGVNTGELFF.